This T cell receptor (beta chain) was identified in a study of T cells in Graves' hyperthyroidism and ophthalmopathy. Study observations and caveats: Blood also showed most of the thyroid clonotypes that were expanded above 0.001. The model anticipated ophthalmopathy a median approximately 6.5 months pre-onset. Ophthalmopathy and stable hyperthyroidism were separated by a 13 V-J model.

To note about this clonotype: What it binds is unknown.

Researchers amplified the TCR beta CDR3 regions from RNA transcripts. The primer set for the first-round RT-PCR of the TCR CDR3 was HTBI. TCRdb ran MiXCR on the multiplex PCR reads and lists one entry per CDR3 protein. The table includes about 740,000 distinct CDR3 sequences, 11% to 15% detected once. Sequencing was carried out using blood. The sequence was collected from a woman younger than 30 with Graves' hyperthyroidism.

CDR3 bases: TGCGCCAGCAGCCAAGATACGGGGCTAGCGGGAGTCGGCAGGACCGGGGAGCTGTTTTTT. This translates into CASSQDTGLAGVGRTGELFF. J is TRBJ2-2 and V is TRBV4-3; the match to TRBD2 covers 10 bases. Per germline, CDR1 LGHNA and CDR2 YSLEER. V trimming: 0 bases; J trimming: 5 bases; junction bases outside the gene matches: 15. This CDR3 has 20 amino acids.